This T cell receptor beta chain was identified during a study of T cell responses to AZD1222 COVID-19 vaccine. Generated by immunoSEQ multiplex PCR, the TCRdb table keeps only in-frame clones and is missing some. The sample holds 150,000 to 200,000 clones, around 94% seen once. Study-wide findings and caveats: Rises in breadth and depth of Spike-specific TCRs came after two AZD1222 doses.

The CDR3 covers 14 residues. Trimming shortened V by 1 base and J by 1 base, and 5 bases separated the two germline ends. The V gene's germline CDR1 is MNHNS and CDR2 SASEGT. Points on this clone: The antigen is undetermined.

The chain is built from TRBV6-1 and TRBJ1-5; D not certain. The receptor comes from an adult who received the MenACWY meningococcal vaccine as a control. Sequenced material: peripheral blood, taken 28 days after the second dose of the MenACWY control vaccine. The CDR3 DNA follows: TGTGCCAGCAGTGAAGAAGGCAGCAATCAGCCCCAGCATTTT. This translates into CASSEEGSNQPQHF.